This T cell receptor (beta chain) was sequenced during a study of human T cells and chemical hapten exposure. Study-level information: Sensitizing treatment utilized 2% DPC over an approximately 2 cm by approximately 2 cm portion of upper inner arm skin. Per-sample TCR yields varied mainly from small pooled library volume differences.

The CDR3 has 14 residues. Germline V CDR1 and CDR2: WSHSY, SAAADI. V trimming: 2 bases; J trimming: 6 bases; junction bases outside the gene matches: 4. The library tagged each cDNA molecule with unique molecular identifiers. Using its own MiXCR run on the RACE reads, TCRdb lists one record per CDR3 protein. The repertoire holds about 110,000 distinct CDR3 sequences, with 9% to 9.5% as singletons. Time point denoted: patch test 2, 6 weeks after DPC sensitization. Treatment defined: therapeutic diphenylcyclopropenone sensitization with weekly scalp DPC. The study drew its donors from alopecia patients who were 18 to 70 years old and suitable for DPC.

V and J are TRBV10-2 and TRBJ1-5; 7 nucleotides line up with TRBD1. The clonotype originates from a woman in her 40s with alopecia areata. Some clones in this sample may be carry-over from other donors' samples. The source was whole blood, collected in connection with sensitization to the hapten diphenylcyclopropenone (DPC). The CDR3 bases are TGCGCCAGCAGTGAGCTGTCAGGGGGTCAGCCCCAGCATTTT. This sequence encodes CASSELSGGQPQHF.